This T cell receptor (beta chain) was found in a study of shared clonotypes between healthy human individuals. About the research overall: The cohort had a couple of women and a few men, ages 18 to 49.

Genomic DNA from each subset was divided evenly over several immunoSEQ plates. Using immunoSEQ multiplex PCR, the repertoire was profiled, and TCRdb retains in-frame clones only, with some absent. The sample yields over 700,000 clones, over 60% seen once. CDR3 length: 14 amino acids. Germline CDR1 is MNHEY and CDR2 is SMNVEV (reference sequence). Between the trimmed V and J ends, which lost 2 bases and 8 bases, there was a span of 16 bases. This chain links TRBV27 with TRBJ2-7; D may be TRBD1 (5 bases). The sequenced sample consisted of memory CD4+ T cells sorted from blood. Stated subset: CD45RA-negative fraction. This receptor was identified in a woman aged 25 to 39 in good health. DNA of the CDR3: TGTGCCAGCAGTTTAAACAGGCAGGAGCAGAAGCAGTACTTC. It specifies CASSLNRQEQKQYF.